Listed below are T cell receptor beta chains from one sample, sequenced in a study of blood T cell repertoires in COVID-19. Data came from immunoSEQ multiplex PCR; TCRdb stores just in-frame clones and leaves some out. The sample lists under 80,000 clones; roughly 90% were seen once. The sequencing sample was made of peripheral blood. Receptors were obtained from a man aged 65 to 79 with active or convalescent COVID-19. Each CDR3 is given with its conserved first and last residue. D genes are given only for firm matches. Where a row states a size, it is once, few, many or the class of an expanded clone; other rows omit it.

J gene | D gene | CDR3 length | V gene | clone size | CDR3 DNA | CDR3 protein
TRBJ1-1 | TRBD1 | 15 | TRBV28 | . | TGTGCCAGCAGTGCACCCGGGACAGGGGAAACTGAAGCTTTCTTT | CASSAPGTGETEAFF
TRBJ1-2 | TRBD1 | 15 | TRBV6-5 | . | TGTGCCAGCAGTTACCAGGACAGGGGTAACTATGGCTACACCTTC | CASSYQDRGNYGYTF
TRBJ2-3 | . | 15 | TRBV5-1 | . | TGCGCCAGCAGCTCGACAGGAGACCGCACAGATACGCAGTATTTT | CASSSTGDRTDTQYF
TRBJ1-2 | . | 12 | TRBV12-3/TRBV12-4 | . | TGTGCCAGCAGTTTGACGGAGTATGGCTACACCTTC | CASSLTEYGYTF
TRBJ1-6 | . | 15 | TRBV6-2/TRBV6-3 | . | TGTGCCAGCAGTGTCCGACAAAGGGGTAATTCACCCCTCCACTTT | CASSVRQRGNSPLHF
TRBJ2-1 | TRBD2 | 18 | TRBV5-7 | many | TGTGCCAGCAGCCCGGGACTAGCGGGAGGGAAATCCTACAATGAGCAGTTCTTC | CASSPGLAGGKSYNEQFF
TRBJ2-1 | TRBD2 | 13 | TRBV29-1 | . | TGCAGCGTTGAGACTAGCGGGAGGGGTGAGCAGTTCTTC | CSVETSGRGEQFF
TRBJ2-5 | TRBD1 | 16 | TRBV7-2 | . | TGTGCCAGCAGCTTCCACTCACAGGGGGCTCGGGAGACCCAGTACTTC | CASSFHSQGARETQYF
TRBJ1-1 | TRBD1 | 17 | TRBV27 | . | TGTGCCAGCAGTCCAAAAGGACAGGGTAGGGTGAACACTGAAGCTTTCTTT | CASSPKGQGRVNTEAFF
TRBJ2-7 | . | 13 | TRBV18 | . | TGTGCCAGCTCCCTAAGGGACAACTACGAGCAGTACTTC | CASSLRDNYEQYF
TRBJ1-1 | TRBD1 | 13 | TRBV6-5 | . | TGTGCCAGTCACAGGGGCTGGGACACTGAAGCTTTCTTT | CASHRGWDTEAFF
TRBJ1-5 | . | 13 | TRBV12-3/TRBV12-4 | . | TGTGCCAGCAGTCTTCAGGGAAAACAGCCCCAGCATTTT | CASSLQGKQPQHF
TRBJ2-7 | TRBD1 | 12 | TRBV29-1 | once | TGCAGCGTTACCGGGACAGGCTACGAGCAGTACTTC | CSVTGTGYEQYF
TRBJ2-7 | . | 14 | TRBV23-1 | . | TGCGCCAGCAGATCACCGCCTAGTGACTACGAGCAGTACTTC | CASRSPPSDYEQYF
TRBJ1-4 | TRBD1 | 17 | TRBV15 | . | TGTGCCACCAGCAGAGACTCTCAGACAGGGGGCCGCGAAAAACTGTTTTTT | CATSRDSQTGGREKLFF
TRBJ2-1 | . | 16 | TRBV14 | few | TGTGCCAGCAGCCAAGTCGGGTCTAGCTCCTACAATGAGCAGTTCTTC | CASSQVGSSSYNEQFF